The 31 T cell receptor beta chains below all came from one sample that was sequenced in a study of blood T cell repertoires in COVID-19. The method was immunoSEQ multiplex PCR; TCRdb's version includes in-frame clones alone and lacks a portion of them. This sample carries around 250,000 clones, more than 75% of them seen once, and the ten largest clones take under 2%. The sequencing sample was made of peripheral blood. These receptors all come from a woman aged 55 to 70 who had recovered from COVID-19.

This clone is a singleton in its sample. The J gene is TRBJ2-5, the V gene TRBV2, with D tentatively TRBD1 (5 bases). Germline V CDR1 and CDR2: SNHLY, FYNNEI. The ends were cut back, 2 bases at V and 5 bases at J, with 15 bases in the middle. The CDR3 is 15 amino acids. The CDR3 is CASSESRQTLETQYF. In DNA, the CDR3 is TGTGCCAGCAGTGAATCAAGACAGACCCTGGAGACCCAGTACTTC.

This clone has only one observation. The genes are TRBV4-3 and TRBJ1-2; D is unclear. Per the germline V gene, CDR1 is LGHNA and CDR2 is YSLEER. V shed 0 bases and J shed 4 bases, with 12 bases lying between them. The length of the CDR3 is 15 residues. CDR3 region: CASSQEAGLFYGYTF. CDR3 DNA: TGCGCCAGCAGCCAAGAAGCAGGTCTGTTCTATGGCTACACCTTC.

The chain links TRBV28 to TRBJ2-2, with 8 positions matching TRBD1. The CDR3 runs 16 residues. Germline V gene data show CDR1 as MDHEN and CDR2 as SYDVKM. Germline trimming cut 6 bases from V and 4 bases from J; bases unmatched to any gene: 10. As DNA, the CDR3 is TGTGCCAGCAGACCAACCGGACAGGGATCCACCGGGGAGCTGTTTTTT. Encoded protein: CASRPTGQGSTGELFF.

This clone has a count of ten or more. This sequence joins TRBV6-2 or TRBV6-3 and TRBJ1-2; D gene uncertain. Germline CDR1 reads MNHEY; CDR2 reads SVGEGT. Trimming removed 6 bases at V and 4 bases at J, with 21 bases between. This CDR3 is built from 16 residues. The CDR3 loop reads CASSSRTGTGSYGYTF. Here the CDR3 DNA reads TGTGCCAGCAGCTCTCGGACGGGCACGGGAAGCTATGGCTACACCTTC.

The V gene is TRBV28, the J gene TRBJ1-1; 7 nucleotides agree with TRBD1. Unmatched junction bases numbered 4, after V lost 6 bases and J lost 3 bases. The CDR3 length is 13 residues. Germline CDR1 is MDHEN and CDR2 is SYDVKM. CDR3 in amino acids: CASRRTGYTEAFF. The CDR3 region has the DNA TGTGCCAGCAGGCGGACAGGTTACACTGAAGCTTTCTTT.

The V call is TRBV12-3 or TRBV12-4, the J call TRBJ1-2; D is uncertain. The CDR3 consists of 12 residues. V was pared by 7 bases and J by 7 bases, with 13 bases between. The CDR3 region has the DNA TGTGCCAGCACCCGGAGTACTTCTGGCTACACCTTC. Translated: CASTRSTSGYTF.

The chain combines TRBV3-1 (or the pseudogene TRBV3-2) with TRBJ2-1, with 10 bases aligning to TRBD2. CDR1 LGHDT and CDR2 YNNKEL come from the germline V gene (reference sequence). This CDR3 has 18 amino acids. V was pared by 2 bases and J by 8 bases, with 15 bases of the junction left unmatched. The CDR3 protein is CASSQKPPGLATFDEQFF. In DNA, the CDR3 is TGTGCCAGCAGCCAAAAGCCCCCGGGACTAGCGACCTTCGATGAGCAGTTCTTC.

This chain connects TRBV19 to TRBJ1-1; D might be TRBD1 (6 bases). This CDR3 spans 16 amino acids. V lost 4 bases and J lost 3, with 18 bases in between. Germline assignment: CDR1 LNHDA and CDR2 SQIVND (reference sequence). Here the CDR3 reads CASSSPMFWGHTEAFF. Written as DNA, the CDR3 is TGTGCCAGTAGTAGTCCTATGTTTTGGGGGCACACTGAAGCTTTCTTT.

This chain uses TRBV15 with TRBJ1-1; 9 bases are shared with TRBD1. With 5 bases clipped from V and 4 bases from J, the junction kept 8 bases outside the gene matches. Germline V gene sequence: CDR1 LNHNV, CDR2 YYDKDF (reference sequence). This CDR3 has 15 amino acids. CDR3 nucleotides: TGTGCCACCAGCGCGAACAGGGGGCTTATCACTGAAGCTTTCTTT. This translates into CATSANRGLITEAFF.

The chain employs TRBV9 and TRBJ1-1; D is possibly TRBD1 (6 bases). Germline CDR1 is SGDLS and CDR2 is YYNGEE. V lost 2 bases, J lost 4 bases, and 9 bases lay in between. The CDR3 sequence is 13 residues long. In DNA, the CDR3 is TGTGCCAGCAGCGTCCTACAGGGCACTGAAGCTTTCTTT. Amino acids: CASSVLQGTEAFF.

This chain joins TRBV10-2 and TRBJ2-5; D is uncertain. V was shortened by 7 bases and J by 2 bases, with 14 bases between the two germline ends. The germline gives CDR1 WSHSY, CDR2 SAAADI. This CDR3 is built from 14 residues. The CDR3 loop reads CASTRVRVQETQYF. For the CDR3, the DNA is TGCGCCAGCACCCGAGTCCGGGTACAAGAGACCCAGTACTTC.

The rearrangement links TRBV5-8 to TRBJ1-4; 9 bases are shared with TRBD1. In germline, CDR1 is SGHTS, CDR2 YDEGEE. J gave up 1 base and V 6 bases, and 13 bases lay outside the gene matches. The CDR3 has 18 amino acids. DNA of the CDR3: TGTGCCAGCACCACGGGGACAGGGTATAGCCGAACTAATGAAAAACTGTTTTTT. Protein sequence: CASTTGTGYSRTNEKLFF. Full variable domain (remainder filled in from reference TRBV5-8 and TRBJ1-4): EAGVTQSPTHLIKTRGQQATLRCSPISGHTSVYWYQQALGLGLQFLLWYDEGEERNRGNFPPRFSGRQFPNYSSELNVNALELEDSALYLCASTTGTGYSRTNEKLFFGSGTQLSVL.

V gene TRBV18 combines with J gene TRBJ2-1; TRBD2 matches at 13 bases. The V gene end was trimmed by 3 bases and the J gene end by 3 bases; junction bases not matched to a gene: 14. The CDR3 is 20 amino acids. The germline gives CDR1 KGHSH, CDR2 LQKENI. CDR3 DNA sequence: TGTGCCAGCTCACCCACAAACCGACTAGCGGGGGGCCAAAACTACAATGAGCAGTTCTTC. It is translated as CASSPTNRLAGGQNYNEQFF.

The chain employs TRBV5-1 and TRBJ2-5; 7 bases are shared with TRBD2. Germline V gene lookup returns CDR1 SGHRS and CDR2 YFSETQ. Trimming removed 0 bases from V and 1 base from J; junction bases left unmatched: 6. The CDR3 consists of 16 residues. CDR3 sequence reads: CASSLAGGGFQETQYF. CDR3 bases: TGCGCCAGCAGCTTGGCCGGCGGGGGTTTCCAAGAGACCCAGTACTTC. The variable domain in full, with the rest retrieved from reference TRBV5-1 and TRBJ2-5, is KAGVTQTPRYLIKTRGQQVTLSCSPISGHRSVSWYQQTPGQGLQFLFEYFSETQRNKGNFPGRFSGRQFSNSRSEMNVSTLELGDSALYLCASSLAGGGFQETQYFGPGTRLLVL.

The chain is built from TRBV27 and TRBJ2-5, with TRBD2 matching 8 bases. The CDR3 is 16 amino acids. From germline, CDR1 is MNHEY and CDR2 SMNVEV (reference sequence). Unmatched junction bases numbered 8, after V lost 3 bases and J lost 2 bases. CDR3 region: CASSLRLAMMQETQYF. For the CDR3, the DNA is TGTGCCAGCAGTTTGAGACTAGCGATGATGCAAGAGACCCAGTACTTC.

This chain links TRBV4-2 with TRBJ2-7; D is possibly TRBD1 (6 bases). This CDR3 is built from 17 residues. Per germline, CDR1 LGHNA and CDR2 YNFKEQ. V was trimmed by 3 bases and J by 0 bases, leaving 18 bases between them. The CDR3 here is CASSHLPPRGSSYEQYF. DNA for the CDR3: TGTGCCAGCAGCCACCTCCCTCCCAGGGGTTCCTCCTACGAGCAGTACTTC.

Notes on this clone: Within the sample, other DNA sequences also encode this same CDR3. The chain carries TRBV2 and TRBJ1-6, with TRBD1 as a possible D gene (5 bases). This CDR3 is 14 amino acids long. V lost 0 bases, J lost 6 bases, and 6 bases lay in between. Per germline, CDR1 SNHLY and CDR2 FYNNEI. The CDR3 spells CASSEARVNSPLHF. Written as DNA, the CDR3 is TGTGCCAGCAGTGAAGCCAGGGTTAATTCACCCCTCCACTTT.

The genes are TRBV3-1 (or the pseudogene TRBV3-2) and TRBJ1-2; 8 bases agree with TRBD1. CDR3 size: 14 residues. In germline, CDR1 is LGHDT, CDR2 YNNKEL (reference sequence). Trimming took 3 bases from V and 7 from J; bases not matched to a gene: 7. The CDR3 loop reads CASSQPDRETGYTF. The CDR3 nucleotides read TGTGCCAGCAGCCAGCCGGACAGGGAGACTGGCTACACCTTC.

The rearrangement uses TRBV2 and TRBJ1-1; 7 bases are a match to TRBD1. The junction had 2 bases not matched to a gene; V was cut back by 3 bases and J by 10 bases. Germline V gives CDR1 SNHLY, CDR2 FYNNEI. CDR3 length: 11 residues. The CDR3 bases are TGTGCCAGCAGTGATAGGGGGCGAGCTTTCTTT. As protein: CASSDRGRAFF.

This sequence joins TRBV7-9 and TRBJ2-7; 13 bases align to TRBD2. Germline CDR1 is SEHNR and CDR2 is FQNEAQ (reference sequence). The CDR3 spans 15 residues. V lost 4 bases and J lost 6; bases outside the gene matches: 6. The CDR3 region has the DNA TGTGCCAGCAGCTACCGGACTAGCGGGGGTCTCGAGCAGTACTTC. Encoded protein: CASSYRTSGGLEQYF.

The V call is TRBV19, the J call TRBJ1-5; weak D call: TRBD1 (5 bases). The CDR3 is made up of 15 amino acids. Trimming stripped 0 bases from V and 8 bases from J, with 14 bases between. Germline CDR1 LNHDA, CDR2 SQIVND (reference sequence). CDR3 coding DNA: TGTGCCAGTAGTATAGATCAAGGAGGGGCAAAGCCCCAGCATTTT. This translates into CASSIDQGGAKPQHF. The full variable domain, rest sourced from reference TRBV19 and TRBJ1-5, is DGGITQSPKYLFRKEGQNVTLSCEQNLNHDAMYWYRQDPGQGLRLIYYSQIVNDFQKGDIAEGYSVSREKKESFPLTVTSAQKNPTAFYLCASSIDQGGAKPQHFGDGTRLSIL.

This chain joins TRBV5-6 and TRBJ2-7; 8 nucleotides line up with TRBD1. The V gene end was trimmed by 0 bases and the J gene end by 5 bases; junction bases not matched to a gene: 7. There are 15 residues in the CDR3. Germline CDR1 reads SGHDT; CDR2 reads YYEEEE. Here the CDR3 DNA reads TGTGCCAGCAGCTTGGCAGCACAGGGGGGCAACGAGCAGTACTTC. It translates to CASSLAAQGGNEQYF.

The rearrangement joins TRBV11-2 to TRBJ1-2, with 11 positions matching TRBD1. In germline, CDR1 is SGHAT, CDR2 FQNNGV. V was clipped by 5 bases and J by 4 bases; unmatched bases: 6. This CDR3 has 15 residues. CDR3 sequence reads: CASSSPGTGGYGYTF. The CDR3 DNA reads TGTGCCAGCAGCAGTCCCGGGACAGGGGGCTATGGCTACACCTTC.

The rearrangement links TRBV19 to TRBJ1-1, with TRBD1 matching over 11 bases. CDR1 is LNHDA and CDR2 is SQIVND in the germline V gene (reference sequence). Germline trimming cut 2 bases from V and 4 bases from J; bases unmatched to any gene: 3. This CDR3 contains 15 residues. The CDR3 nucleotides read TGTGCCAGTAGTATACGAGGACAGGGGGCCACTGAAGCTTTCTTT. Its protein product is CASSIRGQGATEAFF.

The CDR3 is CASSLYENQPQHF. CDR3 nucleotides: TGTGCCAGCAGTTTATATGAGAATCAGCCCCAGCATTTT. The chain is built from TRBV12-3 or TRBV12-4 and TRBJ1-5; D ambiguous. This CDR3 has 13 residues. Trimming removed 2 bases at V and 4 bases at J, with 6 bases between.

The J gene is TRBJ2-3, the V gene TRBV5-1, with TRBD2 identical over 9 bases. V trimming: 5 bases; J trimming: 4 bases; junction bases outside the gene matches: 5. The CDR3 is 14 amino acids. Germline loops: CDR1 SGHRS, CDR2 YFSETQ. The CDR3: CASRSGGTPDTQYF. The CDR3 region has the DNA TGCGCCAGCAGGAGCGGGGGGACTCCAGATACGCAGTATTTT.

V is TRBV7-2 and J is TRBJ1-1, with D maybe TRBD1 (6 bases). The germline gives CDR1 SGHTA, CDR2 FQGNSA. This CDR3 is 14 amino acids long. Trimming took 5 bases from V and 4 from J, leaving 14 bases between them. The CDR3 nucleotides are TGTGCCAGCAGCAACCGCAGGGGCCCCACTGAAGCTTTCTTT. It specifies CASSNRRGPTEAFF.

V gene TRBV7-2 combines with J gene TRBJ1-5; D gene unclear. The CDR3 sequence is 15 residues long. Trimming took off 0 bases at V and 5 bases at J, with 11 bases between the two ends. Germline CDR1 reads SGHTA; CDR2 reads FQGNSA. The CDR3 reads CASSLAGKSHQPQHF. For the CDR3, the DNA is TGTGCCAGCAGCTTAGCCGGGAAGAGTCATCAGCCCCAGCATTTT.

J is TRBJ1-2 and V is TRBV7-9; the D is unclear. CDR3 length equals 12 residues. The germline V and J ends were trimmed by 1 base and 6 bases, with 6 bases remaining between them. Germline CDR1 SEHNR, CDR2 FQNEAQ (reference sequence). In DNA, the CDR3 is TGTGCCAGCAGCTTAGATGGAGATGGCTACACCTTC. The encoded protein is CASSLDGDGYTF.

This chain connects TRBV18 to TRBJ1-3; 12 nucleotides match TRBD1. Germline values: CDR1 KGHSH, CDR2 LQKENI. J lost 2 bases, V lost 4 bases, and 0 bases had no gene match. The CDR3 totals 15 residues. The CDR3, as DNA: TGTGCCAGCTCACGGGACAGGGGGCCTGGAAACACCATATATTTT. Protein sequence: CASSRDRGPGNTIYF.

The chain has TRBV5-1 and TRBJ2-5; TRBD2 matches at 13 bases. The CDR3 sequence is 15 residues long. Unmatched junction bases numbered 6, after V lost 6 bases and J lost 4 bases. Germline CDR1 and CDR2: SGHRS and YFSETQ. CDR3 bases: TGCGCCAGCACCACTAGCGGGGGGGCAGGAGAGACCCAGTACTTC. The encoded protein is CASTTSGGAGETQYF.